This paragraph covers one TCR beta chain sequence. Its target is unknown. Profiling relied on immunoSEQ multiplex PCR, and the TCRdb table lists in-frame clones only, not all of them. Of 450,000 to 500,000 clones listed, 70% to 85% are singletons. With V trimmed by 2 bases and J by 5 bases, 3 bases remained unmatched. The CDR3 loop spans 14 amino acids. Germline lookup yields CDR1 KGHSY and CDR2 FQNENV. All of the donors resided in Nashville, Tennessee, and each was a Caucasian adult. Without sorting, samples used some 90 million PBMCs for genomic DNA. This sample stems from a study of shared clonotypes between healthy human individuals. Study-wide results and limits: Only blood was sampled, and tissue TCR repertoires likely differ from blood ones.

V gene TRBV16 combines with J gene TRBJ1-5; 7 bases fit TRBD1. Sequenced input: PBMCs. This sequence was found in a woman aged 40 to 50 in good health. Some clones in this sample may be carry-over from other donors' samples. The CDR3 region is CASSQTGVDQPQHF. The CDR3 coding sequence is TGTGCCAGCAGCCAAACAGGGGTGGATCAGCCCCAGCATTTT.